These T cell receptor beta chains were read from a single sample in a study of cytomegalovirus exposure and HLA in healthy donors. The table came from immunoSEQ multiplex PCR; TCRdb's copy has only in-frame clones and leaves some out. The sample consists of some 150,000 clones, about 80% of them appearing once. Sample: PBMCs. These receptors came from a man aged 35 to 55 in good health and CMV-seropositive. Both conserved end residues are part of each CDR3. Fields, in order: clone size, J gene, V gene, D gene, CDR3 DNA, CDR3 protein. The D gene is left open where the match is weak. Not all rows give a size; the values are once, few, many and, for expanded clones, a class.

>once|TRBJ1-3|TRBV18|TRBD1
TGTGCCAGCTCACCACGGACAGGGGGGGATTCATCTGGAAACACCATATATTTT
CASSPRTGGDSSGNTIYF
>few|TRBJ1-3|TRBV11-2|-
TGTGCCAGCAGCTCGTACCGGGGGAGAGGAAACACCATATATTTT
CASSSYRGRGNTIYF
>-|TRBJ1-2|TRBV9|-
TGTGCCAGCAGCGCAACGTCGCGGGGCGGGAACTATGGCTACACCTTC
CASSATSRGGNYGYTF
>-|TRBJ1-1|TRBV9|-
TGTGCCAGCAGCGTAGGGGCCCTTTCGAGCACTGAAGCTTTCTTT
CASSVGALSSTEAFF
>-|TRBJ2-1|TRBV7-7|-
TGTGCTAGCAGCCTTCAGGGGCCAGACAATGAGCAGTTCTTC
CASSLQGPDNEQFF
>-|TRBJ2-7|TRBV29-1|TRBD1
TGCAGCGTCTCCAGGGGGTTTGTGGGGTCCTACGAGCAGTACTTC
CSVSRGFVGSYEQYF
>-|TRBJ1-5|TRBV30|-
TGTGCCTGGGGTCCGGACAGTAATCAGCCCCAGCATTTT
CAWGPDSNQPQHF
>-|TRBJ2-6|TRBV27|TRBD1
TGTGCCAGCAGTTCGAAGTTTAGTAAGTGGGACAGAGAAAACTCTGGGGCCAACGTCCTGACTTTC
CASSSKFSKWDRENSGANVLTF
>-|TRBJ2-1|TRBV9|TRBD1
TGTGCCAGCAGCGTAGGGACAGGGACCTACAATGAGCAGTTCTTC
CASSVGTGTYNEQFF
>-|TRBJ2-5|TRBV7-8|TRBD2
TGTGCCAGCAGCCTTAGAGCGGGAGGAAAAGAGACCCAGTACTTC
CASSLRAGGKETQYF
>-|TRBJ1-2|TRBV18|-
TGTGCCAGCTCCCCCAACAGCAACTATGGCTACACCTTC
CASSPNSNYGYTF
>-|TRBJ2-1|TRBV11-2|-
TGTGCCAGCAGCTTAGATCGGCGGGTGCGTGAGCAGTTCTTC
CASSLDRRVREQFF
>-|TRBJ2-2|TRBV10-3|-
TGTGCCATCAAATCCAGTCCCGACACCGGGGAGCTGTTTTTT
CAIKSSPDTGELFF